These 5 T cell receptor beta chains share one sample of origin, sequenced in a study of blood T cell repertoires in COVID-19. Only in-frame clones appear in the TCRdb table, and some are missing; sequencing was by immunoSEQ multiplex PCR. Among 380,000 or so clones listed, about 89% were seen once. Sequencing used peripheral blood. These TCRs come from a middle-aged man with acute or convalescent COVID-19.

This rearrangement joins TRBV27 to TRBJ1-1; no definite D call. Germline V gene lookup returns CDR1 MNHEY and CDR2 SMNVEV (reference sequence). The CDR3 covers 17 residues. Between the trimmed V and J ends, which lost 2 bases and 1 base, there was a span of 17 bases. The CDR3 DNA reads as TGTGCCAGCAGTTTAATTTCCCCAGGTATGGGGAACACTGAAGCTTTCTTT. This translates into CASSLISPGMGNTEAFF.

This sequence joins TRBV3-1 (or the pseudogene TRBV3-2) and TRBJ1-2, with D unclear. The CDR3 contains 12 residues. Germline CDR1 reads LGHDT; CDR2 reads YNNKEL (reference sequence). The V end was cut by 1 base, the J end by 3 bases, with 3 bases between. Written as DNA, the CDR3 is TGTGCCAGCAGCCAAGTCGACTATGGCTACACCTTC. This gives the protein CASSQVDYGYTF.

A remark on this clone: The same CDR3 is also encoded by other DNA sequences in this sample. This sequence joins TRBV5-1 and TRBJ2-7; 13 nucleotides align to TRBD2. From germline, CDR1 is SGHRS and CDR2 YFSETQ. The V segment lost 3 bases and the J segment 4 bases; nucleotides outside the gene matches: 4. The CDR3 is 15 residues long. CDR3 coding DNA: TGCGCCAGCAGCTCAAGGACTAGCGGGAGTTACGAGCAGTACTTC. Its translation: CASSSRTSGSYEQYF. Full variable domain (remainder filled in from reference TRBV5-1 and TRBJ2-7): KAGVTQTPRYLIKTRGQQVTLSCSPISGHRSVSWYQQTPGQGLQFLFEYFSETQRNKGNFPGRFSGRQFSNSRSEMNVSTLELGDSALYLCASSSRTSGSYEQYFGPGTRLTVT.

J is TRBJ1-5 and V is TRBV3-1 (or the pseudogene TRBV3-2); possibly TRBD1 for D (6 bases). Per the germline V gene, CDR1 is LGHDT and CDR2 is YNNKEL (reference sequence). The CDR3 runs 15 residues. V was trimmed by 3 bases and J by 7 bases, leaving 16 bases between them. Written as DNA, the CDR3 is TGTGCCAGCAGCCAGCAGGGGTATGGCGGACAGCCCCAGCATTTT. It codes for CASSQQGYGGQPQHF.

This chain's CDR3 is CASSQRGGDNQPQHF. Here the CDR3 DNA reads TGCGCCAGCAGCCAAAGGGGCGGGGACAATCAGCCCCAGCATTTT. The chain couples TRBV4-1 to TRBJ1-5; maybe TRBD1 (5 bases). The CDR3 contains 15 residues. The germline V gene encodes CDR1 MGHRA and CDR2 YSYEKL. With 2 bases removed from V and 3 bases from J, the gap between germline ends came to 11 bases.